This entry concerns a single T cell receptor (beta chain). Then a second PCR, running about 7 to 11 cycles, was carried out with a sample-barcoded 5' primer and a J-beta primer mix. TCRdb re-derived calls from the 5' RACE reads in MiXCR, one entry per CDR3 protein. The top ten hold 3.5% to 4% of the sample, which has fewer than 800,000 distinct CDR3 sequences, under 25% seen once. This specimen comes from a study of blood T cells in healthy people across ages. In germline, CDR1 is SNHLY, CDR2 FYNNEI. The CDR3 totals 12 residues. The sample comprised blood. The chain couples TRBV2 to TRBJ2-5; D possibly matches TRBD1 or TRBD2 (5 bases each). The J call may not be correct, given that the DNA end is closer to TRBJ2-7. The TCR was taken from a man aged 65 to 79 in good health. CDR3 protein: CATGTAGSEQYF. The CDR3, as DNA: TGTGCCACCGGGACCGCAGGTAGCGAGCAGTACTTC.